Listed below are T cell receptor beta chains from one sample, sequenced in a study of cytomegalovirus exposure and HLA in healthy donors. TCRdb keeps only in-frame clones here, not all; method: immunoSEQ multiplex PCR. The sample consists of roughly 130,000 clones, about three quarters of them appearing once. Sequences were obtained from PBMCs. Source of these receptors: a woman between 40 and 50 years old in good health and CMV-seronegative. The CDR3 runs from the conserved cysteine through the conserved F or W. A D gene is named only where the DNA matches it firmly. Where a row states a size, it is once, few, many or the class of an expanded clone; other rows omit it.

>few|-|TRBV7-9|TRBJ2-3
CASQVRSTDTQYF
TGTGCCAGCCAGGTACGAAGCACAGATACGCAGTATTTT
>-|-|TRBV13|TRBJ1-3
CASSLEQANTIYF
TGTGCCAGCAGCTTGGAACAGGCAAACACCATATATTTT
>-|TRBD1|TRBV7-9|TRBJ1-4
CASSPGTAHEKLFF
TGTGCCAGCAGCCCCGGGACAGCCCATGAAAAACTGTTTTTT
>-|TRBD1|TRBV2|TRBJ1-4
CASRTGGKLFF
TGTGCCAGCAGAACAGGGGGAAAACTGTTTTTT
>-|TRBD2|TRBV9|TRBJ2-1
CASNTPSGLGEQFF
TGTGCCAGCAACACTCCTAGCGGTCTGGGTGAGCAGTTCTTC
>-|-|TRBV28|TRBJ1-1
CASSLSGTPTNTAHTEAFF
TGTGCCAGCAGTTTATCTGGGACACCAACGAACACAGCGCACACTGAAGCTTTCTTT
>-|-|TRBV5-4|TRBJ1-1
CASSLATGVNTEAFF
TGTGCCAGCAGCTTGGCCACGGGGGTGAACACTGAAGCTTTCTTT
>few|-|TRBV5-4|TRBJ1-2
CASSQARLGGPYGYTF
TGTGCCAGCAGCCAAGCACGGCTGGGGGGTCCCTATGGCTACACCTTC
>-|TRBD2|TRBV4-2|TRBJ2-1
CASSQDPRGGLSNEQFF
TGTGCCAGCAGCCAGGACCCCCGGGGGGGCCTTAGTAATGAGCAGTTCTTC
>-|TRBD1|TRBV7-2|TRBJ1-4
CASSLPGQGRTTNEKLFF
TGTGCCAGCAGCCTTCCGGGACAGGGAAGGACCACTAATGAAAAACTGTTTTTT
>-|-|TRBV4-3|TRBJ1-1
CASSQDPGSTEAFF
TGCGCCAGCAGCCAAGATCCGGGGTCTACTGAAGCTTTCTTT
>-|TRBD1|TRBV11-2|TRBJ1-2
CASSLLPGQEANYGYTF
TGTGCCAGCAGCTTATTACCGGGACAGGAAGCTAACTATGGCTACACCTTC
>few|-|TRBV13|TRBJ1-1
CASSHVGNTEAFF
TGTGCCAGCAGCCACGTCGGGAACACTGAAGCTTTCTTT
>-|TRBD1|TRBV4-3|TRBJ1-1
CASSLQNRGDTEAFF
TGCGCCAGCAGCCTCCAAAACAGGGGGGACACTGAAGCTTTCTTT
>-|-|TRBV21-1|TRBJ1-6
CASSKDESGRLINSYNSPLHF
TGTGCCAGCAGCAAAGACGAATCGGGGAGACTCATAAATTCCTATAATTCACCCCTCCACTTT
>few|TRBD2|TRBV5-6|TRBJ2-5
CASSLDAGEQETQYF
TGTGCCAGCAGCTTGGATGCGGGGGAGCAAGAGACCCAGTACTTC
>few|TRBD1|TRBV5-6|TRBJ1-1
CASSPGQMNTEAFF
TGTGCCAGCAGCCCGGGACAGATGAACACTGAAGCTTTCTTT
>-|TRBD1|TRBV5-5|TRBJ1-4
CASSYFLQGANEKLFF
TGTGCCAGCAGCTATTTTCTTCAGGGGGCTAATGAAAAACTGTTTTTT
>-|-|TRBV28|TRBJ1-1
CASSLWRKNTEAFF
TGTGCCAGCAGTTTGTGGAGGAAGAACACTGAAGCTTTCTTT
>once|-|TRBV11-2|TRBJ2-1
CASSPSSGAHNEQFF
TGTGCCAGCAGCCCGAGCTCAGGGGCCCACAATGAGCAGTTCTTC
>-|-|TRBV6-6|TRBJ2-7
CATTDRPYEQYF
TGTGCCACTACGGACAGACCCTACGAGCAGTACTTC
>-|-|TRBV5-1|TRBJ1-1
CASSLRWNTEAFF
TGCGCCAGCAGCTTGCGGTGGAACACTGAAGCTTTCTTT
>-|-|TRBV4-1|TRBJ1-2
CASSLAGLENPNGYTF
TGCGCCAGCAGCCTCGCGGGCCTCGAAAACCCAAATGGCTACACCTTC
>-|-|TRBV18|TRBJ2-1
CASSPNRDSYNEQFF
TGTGCCAGCTCGCCTAACCGGGACTCTTACAATGAGCAGTTCTTC
>few|-|TRBV6-6|TRBJ2-2
CASSYAGVGTGELFF
TGTGCCAGCAGTTACGCAGGGGTCGGCACCGGGGAGCTGTTTTTT
>-|TRBD2|TRBV7-2|TRBJ2-1
CASSSPFSGGARVGQFF
TGTGCCAGCAGCTCGCCTTTTAGCGGGGGGGCCCGGGTCGGACAGTTCTTC
>-|-|TRBV4-3|TRBJ2-5
CASSQGSQGHGETQYF
TGCGCCAGCAGCCAAGGCTCACAGGGCCACGGGGAGACCCAGTACTTC
>-|-|TRBV5-1|TRBJ2-2
CASSLAAGIAGELFF
TGCGCCAGCAGCTTGGCCGCGGGGATTGCCGGGGAGCTGTTTTTT